The T cell receptor (beta chain) under discussion was sequenced for a study of Ad26.COV2.S vaccination and SARS-CoV-2 variants. Study in general: Ad26.COV2.S, an intramuscular injection, was given once or twice 56 days apart. Broader study findings: Breadth measured for non-spike TCRs was similar across vaccine and placebo recipients.

Only in-frame clones appear in the TCRdb table, and some are missing; sequencing was by immunoSEQ multiplex PCR. The sample holds about 410,000 clones, 88% seen once. Comments on this clone: Its antigen remains unidentified.

V lost 1 base and J 4 bases, leaving 1 base between the germline ends. CDR1 and CDR2 (germline): PRHDT, FYEKMQ (reference sequence). There are 11 residues in the CDR3. Documented treatment: over 15 received Ad26.COV2.S at low or high dose, single or two shots; several received placebo; per-sample allocation not given. The investigators took samples on day 63 after the first vaccine or placebo injection. This TCR derives from a person aged 18 to 59 who received the Ad26.COV2.S COVID-19 vaccine or a placebo. The source was peripheral blood, collected in a trial of Ad26.COV2.S vaccine versus placebo. The chain carries TRBV13 and TRBJ1-1; D gene uncertain. This chain's CDR3 is CASSLATEAFF. In DNA form, the CDR3 reads TGTGCCAGCAGCTTAGCCACTGAAGCTTTCTTT.